The 26 T cell receptor beta chains presented below share a single source sample, sequenced in a study of shared clonotypes between healthy human individuals. Repertoires were generated with immunoSEQ multiplex PCR, while TCRdb's copy carries only in-frame clones and drops some. The repertoire holds roughly 170,000 clones, with 65% to 80% as singletons. What was sequenced was memory CD4+ T cells sorted from blood. Subset meaning: CD45RA-negative fraction. Receptors originate from a man aged 25 to 45 in good health.

This rearrangement joins TRBV11-2 to TRBJ2-2; D is uncertain. The CDR3 has 17 amino acids. Germline CDR1 is SGHAT and CDR2 is FQNNGV. V lost 3 bases, J lost 7 bases, and 21 bases lay in between. This CDR3 is CASSFHGQDPFIGELFF. Written as DNA, the CDR3 is TGTGCCAGCAGCTTTCATGGGCAAGACCCGTTTATCGGGGAGCTGTTTTTT.

The chain recombines TRBV2 with TRBJ2-1, with a tentative D call TRBD2 (5 bases). Per the germline V gene, CDR1 is SNHLY and CDR2 is FYNNEI. The V gene lost 6 bases and the J gene lost 8 bases, with 17 bases spanning the gap. The CDR3 totals 14 residues. The DNA for the CDR3 is TGTGCCAGCAGAAACTTGTTGTATAGCGATGAGCAGTTCTTC. Protein: CASRNLLYSDEQFF.

This rearrangement joins TRBV5-1 to TRBJ1-2; D gene unclear. CDR3 length equals 11 residues. Germline V gives CDR1 SGHRS, CDR2 YFSETQ. V was pared by 8 bases and J by 0 bases, with 5 bases between. The CDR3 coding sequence is TGCGCCAGTGGGGCTAACTATGGCTACACCTTC. Protein sequence: CASGANYGYTF.

The chain couples TRBV7-9 to TRBJ2-1; 9 nucleotides line up with TRBD2. The CDR3 is made up of 16 amino acids. The V gene's germline CDR1 is SEHNR and CDR2 FQNEAQ (reference sequence). After removal of 5 bases from V and 1 base from J, the junction contained 6 bases not matched to a gene. CDR3 sequence reads: CASSPSAGGSYNEQFF. As DNA, the CDR3 is TGTGCCAGCAGCCCGTCTGCGGGAGGGTCCTACAATGAGCAGTTCTTC.

The chain has TRBV29-1 and TRBJ2-6; no reliable D call. V was pared by 4 bases and J by 0 bases, with 19 bases between. The CDR3 consists of 18 residues. From germline, CDR1 is SQVTM and CDR2 ANQGSEA. CDR3 amino acids: CSVVFVELLISGANVLTF. The CDR3 DNA is TGCAGCGTTGTTTTCGTAGAACTGTTGATCTCTGGGGCCAACGTCCTGACTTTC.

The chain recombines TRBV18 with TRBJ1-1; 9 positions agree with TRBD1. The CDR3 is 16 amino acids. Germline V gene lookup returns CDR1 KGHSH and CDR2 LQKENI. V gave up 4 bases and J gave up 0 bases; unmatched junction bases: 6. CDR3 in amino acids: CASSRGTGNLNTEAFF. Here the CDR3 DNA reads TGTGCCAGCTCACGAGGGACAGGGAACCTGAACACTGAAGCTTTCTTT. Supplemented by reference TRBV18 and TRBJ1-1, the full variable domain reads NAGVMQNPRHLVRRRGQEARLRCSPMKGHSHVYWYRQLPEEGLKFMVYLQKENIIDESGMPKERFSAEFPKEGPSILRIQQVVRGDSAAYFCASSRGTGNLNTEAFFGQGTRLTVV.

This chain links TRBV10-3 with TRBJ2-2, with D uncertain. The germline gives CDR1 ENHRY, CDR2 SYGVKD. The ends were cut back, 0 bases at V and 1 base at J, with 9 bases in the middle. The CDR3 has 16 amino acids. The CDR3 coding sequence is TGTGCCATCAGTGAGTCAACAGCTAGGAACACCGGGGAGCTGTTTTTT. Translated: CAISESTARNTGELFF.

CDR3: CASQEGGMGGANVLTF. CDR3 bases: TGCGCCTCACAAGAAGGGGGGATGGGAGGGGCCAACGTCCTGACTTTC. This rearrangement joins TRBV10-2 to TRBJ2-6; D tentatively reads TRBD1 or TRBD2 (6 bases each). CDR3 length equals 16 residues. Looked up from germline, CDR1 is WSHSY and CDR2 is SAAADI. The V end was cut by 11 bases, the J end by 4 bases, with 21 bases between.

This rearrangement joins TRBV5-6 to TRBJ2-5; D is perhaps TRBD1 (6 bases). The CDR3 runs 14 residues. Trimming shortened V by 5 bases and J by 4 bases, and 15 bases separated the two germline ends. The germline V gene has CDR1 SGHDT and CDR2 YYEEEE. CDR3 bases: TGTGCCAGCAGTACCCGACAGGTGAGAGAGACCCAGTACTTC. Translating gives CASSTRQVRETQYF.

The chain recombines TRBV19 with TRBJ2-7, with 7 bases matching TRBD1. The CDR3 runs to 14 residues. The germline V gene has CDR1 LNHDA and CDR2 SQIVND (reference sequence). Trimming removed 5 bases from V and 3 bases from J; junction bases left unmatched: 7. CDR3 sequence: CASSLVGGSYEQYF. Written as DNA, the CDR3 is TGTGCCAGTAGTCTGGTAGGGGGCAGCTACGAGCAGTACTTC.

The chain carries TRBV5-5 and TRBJ1-5; no clear D gene. The germline CDR1 and CDR2 sequences are SGHKS and YYEKEE (reference sequence). This CDR3 is built from 15 residues. V shed 4 bases and J shed 3 bases, with 14 bases lying between them. CDR3 DNA: TGTGCCAGCAGCCTCCAACCGGGCCTCAATCAGCCCCAGCATTTT. Residues: CASSLQPGLNQPQHF.

The chain's CDR3 is CASSLGRTGANVLTF. The CDR3 nucleotides read TGTGCCAGCAGCTTGGGACGGACTGGGGCCAACGTCCTGACTTTC. V and J are TRBV11-2 and TRBJ2-6, with D perhaps TRBD1 or TRBD2 (5 bases each). From germline, CDR1 is SGHAT and CDR2 FQNNGV. Trimming took 3 bases from V and 2 from J, leaving 8 bases between them. The CDR3 consists of 15 residues. Complete variable domain (other parts from reference TRBV11-2 and TRBJ2-6): EAGVAQSPRYKIIEKRQSVAFWCNPISGHATLYWYQQILGQGPKLLIQFQNNGVVDDSQLPKDRFSAERLKGVDSTLKIQPAKLEDSAVYLCASSLGRTGANVLTFGAGSRLTVL.

The CDR3 coding sequence is TGTGCCAGCAGTTCGCATATCAGACAGGGGGCAGGAGGCTACACCTTC. Amino acid sequence: CASSSHIRQGAGGYTF. J is TRBJ1-2 and V is TRBV28; 10 bases map to TRBD1. Trimming took 4 bases from V and 8 from J; bases not matched to a gene: 13. Germline CDR1 is MDHEN and CDR2 is SYDVKM. CDR3 length: 16 residues.

This clone was detected only once. The chain is built from TRBV7-6 and TRBJ2-1; TRBD2 matches 9 bases. CDR1 is SGHVS, CDR2 FNYEAQ, per germline. The CDR3 contains 15 residues. J gave up 5 bases and V 5 bases, and 7 bases lay outside the gene matches. The CDR3 DNA follows: TGTGCCAGCAGCCCCCAACTAGCGGGTAACAATGAGCAGTTCTTC. It codes for CASSPQLAGNNEQFF.

The CDR3 spells CASSLEGFGNYGYTF. In DNA form, the CDR3 reads TGTGCCAGCAGCTTGGAGGGTTTCGGTAACTATGGCTACACCTTC. V and J are TRBV5-5 and TRBJ1-2; no definite D call. V was clipped by 0 bases and J by 1 base, with 10 bases between them. The length of the CDR3 is 15 residues. Germline lookup yields CDR1 SGHKS and CDR2 YYEKEE (reference sequence).

This clone was counted between two and nine times. V and J are TRBV27 and TRBJ1-1; weak D call: TRBD1 (6 bases). In germline, CDR1 is MNHEY, CDR2 SMNVEV (reference sequence). V lost 4 bases and J lost 4, with 19 bases in between. The CDR3 loop spans 16 amino acids. CDR3 in DNA: TGTGCCAGCAGTTGGGGACGGGGGCAGTCATCCACTGAAGCTTTCTTT. It translates to CASSWGRGQSSTEAFF.

This clone was seen at least ten times. V and J are TRBV6-1 and TRBJ1-1; D is undetermined. The germline V and J ends were trimmed by 1 base and 4 bases, with 10 bases remaining between them. The CDR3 totals 14 residues. Germline lookup yields CDR1 MNHNS and CDR2 SASEGT. The CDR3 here is CASSEVLTGTEAFF. The CDR3 region has the DNA TGTGCCAGCAGTGAAGTGCTTACGGGCACTGAAGCTTTCTTT.

As for this clone: Other nucleotide sequences from this sample produce the same CDR3. This rearrangement joins TRBV7-2 to TRBJ1-1, with D uncertain. CDR1 is SGHTA, CDR2 FQGNSA, per germline. Trimming pared 5 bases from V and 1 base from J, leaving 11 bases between. The CDR3 is made up of 14 amino acids. The CDR3 DNA reads as TGTGCCAGCAGCCCCACGGGCGGGAACACTGAAGCTTTCTTT. Its protein product is CASSPTGGNTEAFF. The complete variable domain, with remaining parts taken from reference TRBV7-2 and TRBJ1-1, reads GAGVSQSPSNKVTEKGKDVELRCDPISGHTALYWYRQSLGQGLEFLIYFQGNSAPDKSGLPSDRFSAERTGGSVSTLTIQRTQQEDSAVYLCASSPTGGNTEAFFGQGTRLTVV.

The chain couples TRBV5-1 to TRBJ1-1; D is perhaps TRBD1 (5 bases). CDR3 size: 14 residues. Trimming pared 4 bases from V and 1 base from J, leaving 11 bases between. Per the germline V gene, CDR1 is SGHRS and CDR2 is YFSETQ. CDR3 coding DNA: TGCGCCAGCAGCATTGGACAACCGAACACTGAAGCTTTCTTT. Its protein product is CASSIGQPNTEAFF.

Notes on this clone: Distinct nucleotide sequences in the sample also encode this CDR3. The chain has TRBV29-1 and TRBJ2-3, with TRBD1 as a possible D gene (7 bases). The germline CDR1 and CDR2 sequences are SQVTM and ANQGSEA. V was trimmed by 6 bases and J by 8 bases, leaving 18 bases between them. The CDR3 spans 13 residues. The CDR3 bases are TGCAGCGTGAGGGGGCCGGGAGCCGCTACGCAGTATTTT. It is translated as CSVRGPGAATQYF.

The rearrangement joins TRBV18 to TRBJ1-3, with D possibly matching TRBD1 (5 bases). Per germline, CDR1 KGHSH and CDR2 LQKENI. V dropped 3 bases and J dropped 0 bases, with 15 bases sitting between them. This CDR3 is 17 amino acids long. DNA for the CDR3: TGTGCCAGCTCACCTCGGGACGGAGACCTCTCTGGAAACACCATATATTTT. Translation gives CASSPRDGDLSGNTIYF.

The J gene is TRBJ1-2, the V gene TRBV7-8, with D tentatively TRBD1 (6 bases). CDR3 length equals 14 residues. Looked up from germline, CDR1 is SGHVS and CDR2 is FQNEAQ. Trimming removed 3 bases at V and 2 bases at J, with 10 bases between. The CDR3 spells CASSFGGGNYGYTF. The CDR3 region has the DNA TGTGCCAGCAGCTTCGGAGGGGGGAACTATGGCTACACCTTC. Looking up the rest from reference TRBV7-8 and TRBJ1-2 gives the full variable domain: GAGVSQSPRYKVAKRGQDVALRCDPISGHVSLFWYQQALGQGPEFLTYFQNEAQLDKSGLPSDRFFAERPEGSVSTLKIQRTQQEDSAVYLCASSFGGGNYGYTFGSGTRLTVV.

This clone has just a few counts. The chain carries TRBV7-9 and TRBJ2-7; no clear D gene. The germline CDR1 and CDR2 sequences are SEHNR and FQNEAQ (reference sequence). The CDR3 contains 11 residues. Trimming left V 5 bases short and J 7 bases short, with 9 bases between. CDR3 sequence: CASSAAVEQYF. In nucleotides, the CDR3 is TGTGCCAGCAGCGCGGCGGTGGAGCAGTACTTC.

This clone was observed a handful of times. The chain couples TRBV9 to TRBJ1-1, with D possibly being TRBD1 (5 bases). Germline V gene data show CDR1 as SGDLS and CDR2 as YYNGEE. The length of the CDR3 is 15 residues. V was trimmed by 6 bases and J by 0 bases, leaving 15 bases between them. Written as DNA, the CDR3 is TGTGCCAGCACCCGGGACTTACACATGAACACTGAAGCTTTCTTT. This gives the protein CASTRDLHMNTEAFF. Using reference TRBV9 and TRBJ1-1 for the parts outside the CDR3, the full variable domain is DSGVTQTPKHLITATGQRVTLRCSPRSGDLSVYWYQQSLDQGLQFLIQYYNGEERAKGNILERFSAQQFPDLHSELNLSSLELGDSALYFCASTRDLHMNTEAFFGQGTRLTVV.

A few counts support this clone. The chain joins TRBV11-2 to TRBJ2-1, with D possibly matching TRBD2 (5 bases). CDR1 SGHAT and CDR2 FQNNGV come from the germline V gene. This CDR3 has 16 amino acids. V dropped 5 bases and J dropped 0 bases, with 14 bases sitting between them. CDR3 nucleotide sequence: TGTGCCAGCAGCGGAACAAAGCGGAACTCCTACAATGAGCAGTTCTTC. Its protein is CASSGTKRNSYNEQFF.

This sequence joins TRBV19 and TRBJ2-5; the D gene could be TRBD1 or TRBD2 (5 bases each). V lost 11 bases and J 4 bases, leaving 23 bases between the germline ends. Germline values: CDR1 LNHDA, CDR2 SQIVND (reference sequence). This CDR3 spans 15 amino acids. The CDR3 sequence is CAGSRVWGSGETQYF. The CDR3 DNA sequence: TGTGCCGGGAGCAGGGTCTGGGGCTCTGGAGAGACCCAGTACTTC.